This T cell receptor (beta chain) was recorded in a study of identical twins. This CDR3 region has 12 residues. Germline V CDR1 and CDR2: SGHRS, YFSETQ. With 0 bases removed from V and 4 bases from J, the gap between germline ends came to 5 bases. This clonotype came up many times. Unique molecular identifiers were present on cDNA, and template switching added a universal primer site. TCRdb re-called the 5' RACE reads with MiXCR, one entry per CDR3 protein. In the table there are roughly 500,000 distinct CDR3 sequences, about 20% of which are singletons. These records were also assigned to another study, of T cells expressing NK-cell markers. According to that study: Dominant NKG2C+ clonotype frequencies of roughly 1.0-8% of CD8+ T cells were measured in about 6 donors. Whether expanded NKG2C+ T cell clones were HCMV-specific remained unclear.

The source is a woman younger than 35 in good health. The V and J genes are TRBV5-1 and TRBJ2-7; no definite D call. Sequencing used CD4+ T cells sorted from blood. CDR3 sequence: CASSLERYEQYF. CDR3 DNA: TGCGCCAGCAGCTTGGAACGTTACGAGCAGTACTTC.